A single sample gave rise to the 30 T cell receptor beta chains below, sequenced in a study of pediatric ulcerative colitis. Assay: immunoSEQ multiplex PCR; the TCRdb copy retains only in-frame clones and omits some. Of 55,000 to 75,000 clones listed, roughly nine tenths are singletons. Sequenced sample: blood. These receptors were taken from a boy under 18 with severe ulcerative colitis.

The chain carries TRBV11-2 and TRBJ1-1, with TRBD1 identical over 8 bases. The CDR3 is 15 residues long. V was clipped by 2 bases and J by 5 bases; unmatched bases: 7. Germline lookup yields CDR1 SGHAT and CDR2 FQNNGV. The DNA for the CDR3 is TGTGCCAGCAGCTTATCTGACAGGGGTAGTACTGAAGCTTTCTTT. This encodes CASSLSDRGSTEAFF.

The chain has TRBV6-1 and TRBJ1-2; TRBD1 is a possible D gene (6 bases). The CDR3 consists of 16 residues. Germline values: CDR1 MNHNS, CDR2 SASEGT. Deletions cut 1 base from V and 8 bases from J, with 20 bases between. The CDR3, as DNA: TGTGCCAGCAGTGAAGGCCGACAGTTGGGGGCGGGCGGCTACACCTTC. Encoded protein: CASSEGRQLGAGGYTF.

The CDR3 nucleotides read TGCGCCAGCAGCCAAGATAGGGCTTCAGGAAACACCATATATTTT. Amino acid sequence: CASSQDRASGNTIYF. This sequence joins TRBV4-3 and TRBJ1-3; D call uncertain. The CDR3 runs 15 residues. Trimming took off 0 bases at V and 4 bases at J, with 10 bases between the two ends. The germline gives CDR1 LGHNA, CDR2 YSLEER.

The V gene is TRBV21-1, the J gene TRBJ2-7; TRBD2 is the table's D call, not checked against the DNA. TRBV21-1 counts as a pseudogene. CDR3 length: 13 amino acids. The CDR3 sequence: CASSKGWGDEQYF. The CDR3 DNA sequence: TGTGCCAGCAGCAAAGGGTGGGGGGACGAGCAGTACTTC.

The chain recombines TRBV27 with TRBJ2-7; D may be TRBD1 (6 bases). With 8 bases removed from V and 2 bases from J, the gap between germline ends came to 13 bases. The germline V gene has CDR1 MNHEY and CDR2 SMNVEV (reference sequence). This CDR3 region has 13 residues. The DNA of the CDR3 is TGTGCCAGCGGCACACAGGGTCCCTACGAGCAGTACTTC. As protein: CASGTQGPYEQYF.

This clone was seen a few times. The V and J genes are TRBV7-9 and TRBJ1-2; 10 bases are a match to TRBD1. V was clipped by 5 bases and J by 3 bases; unmatched bases: 6. CDR3 size: 15 residues. Per the germline V gene, CDR1 is SEHNR and CDR2 is FQNEAQ (reference sequence). In DNA, the CDR3 is TGTGCCAGCAGCCCAGCGGACAGGGGGGACTATGGCTACACCTTC. Amino acid sequence: CASSPADRGDYGYTF. Drawing the rest from reference TRBV7-9 and TRBJ1-2, the complete variable domain is DTGVSQNPRHKITKRGQNVTFRCDPISEHNRLYWYRQTLGQGPEFLTYFQNEAQLEKSRLLSDRFSAERPKGSFSTLEIQRTEQGDSAMYLCASSPADRGDYGYTFGSGTRLTVV.

This clone was observed a single time. This rearrangement joins TRBV30 to TRBJ1-1, with 10 bases that match TRBD1. CDR3 size: 15 residues. Trimming cost V 3 bases and J 1 base; bases outside gene matches: 5. The germline V gene has CDR1 GTSNPN and CDR2 SVGIG (reference sequence). The CDR3 nucleotides read TGTGCCTGGAGGAGGTGGGACAGGGGGAACACTGAAGCTTTCTTT. Encoded protein: CAWRRWDRGNTEAFF.

This chain uses TRBV6-5 with TRBJ2-7; D is possibly TRBD1 (6 bases). CDR3 length: 14 amino acids. Per the germline V gene, CDR1 is MNHEY and CDR2 is SVGAGI. The ends were cut back, 1 base at V and 0 bases at J, with 7 bases in the middle. The CDR3 spells CASSYLDSSYEQYF. As DNA, the CDR3 is TGTGCCAGCAGTTACTTGGACAGCTCCTACGAGCAGTACTTC.

This chain joins TRBV7-9 and TRBJ1-2; D remains ambiguous. Trimming pared 4 bases from V and 4 bases from J, leaving 16 bases between. CDR1 and CDR2 (germline): SEHNR, FQNEAQ (reference sequence). This CDR3 spans 15 amino acids. CDR3 protein: CASSSLINSPYGYTF. CDR3 nucleotide sequence: TGTGCCAGCAGCTCTCTAATAAACTCCCCCTATGGCTACACCTTC.

The rearrangement joins TRBV29-1 to TRBJ1-2, with D perhaps TRBD1 (5 bases). The CDR3 is 15 amino acids. Germline lookup yields CDR1 SQVTM and CDR2 ANQGSEA. The V end lost 1 base, the J end lost 4 bases, and 16 bases lay between the germline ends. The CDR3, as DNA: TGCAGCGTTGAAGCTGGGGCACAGAGGAGCTATGGCTACACCTTC. Protein: CSVEAGAQRSYGYTF.

The chain is built from TRBV12-5 and TRBJ2-3; possible D gene TRBD1, 5 bases. There are 17 residues in the CDR3. V dropped 6 bases and J dropped 5 bases, with 24 bases sitting between them. Germline loops: CDR1 LGHNT, CDR2 FRNRAP. CDR3 bases: TGTGCTAGTGGCCTGGACATAGCCCTTATCGCAGGAGATACGCAGTATTTT. Amino acid sequence: CASGLDIALIAGDTQYF.

This chain joins TRBV27 and TRBJ1-1; the D gene is possibly TRBD1 (6 bases). Trimming shortened V by 2 bases and J by 3 bases, and 13 bases separated the two germline ends. The germline V gene has CDR1 MNHEY and CDR2 SMNVEV (reference sequence). This CDR3 region has 15 residues. The CDR3 coding sequence is TGTGCCAGCAGTTTAGGGGACATAGCCTACACTGAAGCTTTCTTT. Translation gives CASSLGDIAYTEAFF.

This sequence joins TRBV6-6 and TRBJ1-5; 8 positions match TRBD1. This CDR3 comprises 12 residues. V lost 6 bases to trimming and J lost 8 bases; unmatched junction nucleotides: 3. Looked up from germline, CDR1 is MNHNY and CDR2 is SVGAGI (reference sequence). The CDR3 coding sequence is TGTGCCAGCAGGACGGGACAGGAGCCCCAGCATTTT. Translated, it gives CASRTGQEPQHF.

The chain uses TRBV7-9 and TRBJ2-7, with TRBD2 matching over 13 bases. J gave up 5 bases and V 1 base, and 2 bases lay outside the gene matches. Germline values: CDR1 SEHNR, CDR2 FQNEAQ (reference sequence). The CDR3 loop spans 15 amino acids. CDR3 amino acids: CASSLGGLAGDEQYF. Written as DNA, the CDR3 is TGTGCCAGCAGCTTAGGTGGACTAGCGGGAGACGAGCAGTACTTC.

J is TRBJ2-1 and V is TRBV7-9, with 12 bases fitting TRBD2. Germline V gene data show CDR1 as SEHNR and CDR2 as FQNEAQ (reference sequence). The CDR3 contains 17 residues. J gave up 4 bases and V 5 bases, and 9 bases lay outside the gene matches. The CDR3 DNA follows: TGTGCCAGCAGCCCTAGACTAGCGGGAGCGAAATACAATGAGCAGTTCTTC. As protein: CASSPRLAGAKYNEQFF.

This chain links TRBV7-9 with TRBJ1-6, with 9 bases matching TRBD1. The CDR3 contains 15 residues. Trimming took 3 bases from V and 8 from J; bases not matched to a gene: 5. Looked up from germline, CDR1 is SEHNR and CDR2 is FQNEAQ (reference sequence). This CDR3 is CASSLSRQGDSPLHF. The CDR3 DNA reads TGTGCCAGCAGCTTGTCTAGACAGGGGGATTCACCCCTCCACTTT.

The V and J genes are TRBV7-9 and TRBJ2-1; the match to TRBD2 covers 13 bases. CDR1 is SEHNR, CDR2 FQNEAQ, per germline (reference sequence). This CDR3 comprises 15 residues. Trimming at V came to 4 bases and at J to 9 bases, leaving 6 bases not matched to a gene. CDR3 amino acids: CASSWTSGSASEQFF. The DNA for the CDR3 is TGTGCCAGCAGCTGGACTAGCGGGAGCGCTAGTGAGCAGTTCTTC.

The chain combines TRBV2 with TRBJ1-2; D not certain. Trimming cost V 4 bases and J 2 bases, with 14 bases left between them. Germline lookup yields CDR1 SNHLY and CDR2 FYNNEI. The CDR3 is 15 residues long. This CDR3 is CASSVSAELNYGYTF. The CDR3 DNA follows: TGTGCCAGCAGTGTTTCGGCAGAGCTAAACTATGGCTACACCTTC.

The chain links TRBV12-5 to TRBJ1-1, with no clear D. Germline assignment: CDR1 LGHNT and CDR2 FRNRAP. V was clipped by 5 bases and J by 1 base, with 11 bases between them. The CDR3 sequence is 14 residues long. CDR3 amino acids: CASGTHFANTEAFF. The CDR3 DNA reads as TGTGCTAGTGGTACCCACTTCGCGAACACTGAAGCTTTCTTT.

The chain employs TRBV30 and TRBJ2-7; D ambiguous. The CDR3 is made up of 12 amino acids. Germline V gene sequence: CDR1 GTSNPN, CDR2 SVGIG (reference sequence). V was cut by 3 bases and J by 3 bases, with 9 bases left in between. CDR3 protein: CAWSPAVYEQYF. In DNA form, the CDR3 reads TGTGCCTGGAGCCCTGCGGTCTACGAGCAGTACTTC.

The chain carries TRBV6-5 and TRBJ2-7; 7 bases agree with TRBD1. Germline lookup yields CDR1 MNHEY and CDR2 SVGAGI. The V segment lost 2 bases and the J segment 1 base; nucleotides outside the gene matches: 2. The CDR3 sequence is 14 residues long. CDR3 protein: CASSYQGDSYEQYF. The DNA for the CDR3 is TGTGCCAGCAGTTACCAGGGGGATTCCTACGAGCAGTACTTC.

This clone was counted a single time. The chain couples TRBV27 to TRBJ2-4, with D hard to call. The germline CDR1 and CDR2 sequences are MNHEY and SMNVEV (reference sequence). The CDR3 is 15 amino acids. The germline V and J ends were trimmed by 8 bases and 0 bases, with 14 bases remaining between them. The CDR3 reads CASSEAETAKNIQYF. Here the CDR3 DNA reads TGTGCCAGCTCCGAGGCCGAGACAGCCAAAAACATTCAGTACTTC.

The chain combines TRBV7-8 with TRBJ2-1; the match to TRBD2 covers 8 bases. The J segment lost 1 base and the V segment lost 5 bases, leaving 10 bases of the junction unmatched. The germline V gene encodes CDR1 SGHVS and CDR2 FQNEAQ. CDR3 size: 17 residues. The CDR3 region is CASSPEAGEESYNEQFF. The DNA of the CDR3 is TGTGCCAGCAGCCCTGAAGCGGGAGAAGAGTCCTACAATGAGCAGTTCTTC.

The rearrangement uses TRBV27 and TRBJ1-1; TRBD1 might be the D (5 bases). The CDR3 runs 13 residues. CDR1 MNHEY and CDR2 SMNVEV come from the germline V gene (reference sequence). The ends were cut back, 6 bases at V and 3 bases at J, with 11 bases in the middle. The CDR3 sequence is CASSRDEYTEAFF. The CDR3 region has the DNA TGTGCCAGCAGCCGGGACGAATACACTGAAGCTTTCTTT.

V usage is TRBV5-1 and J usage is TRBJ1-4; 10 bases are a match to TRBD1. V gave up 3 bases and J gave up 7 bases; unmatched junction bases: 18. The CDR3 extends over 19 amino acids. The germline gives CDR1 SGHRS, CDR2 YFSETQ. DNA for the CDR3: TGCGCCAGCAGCTCCGGGACAGGGGTCCCCATCCAACTAGGTGAAAAACTGTTTTTT. This encodes CASSSGTGVPIQLGEKLFF.

The chain joins TRBV11-2 to TRBJ2-3; D uncertain. The V gene lost 3 bases and the J gene lost 4 bases, with 5 bases spanning the gap. The length of the CDR3 is 12 residues. Germline CDR1 reads SGHAT; CDR2 reads FQNNGV. CDR3 sequence (DNA): TGTGCCAGCAGCTTTCAGGCAGATACGCAGTATTTT. It yields the protein CASSFQADTQYF.

CDR3 sequence (DNA): TGCGCCAGCAGCCTGCCGGCGGGAGTTCCAGATACGCAGTATTTT. It specifies CASSLPAGVPDTQYF. V and J are TRBV5-1 and TRBJ2-3, with 7 nucleotides matching TRBD2. The CDR3 covers 15 residues. The germline V gene has CDR1 SGHRS and CDR2 YFSETQ. Germline trimming cut 4 bases from V and 4 bases from J; bases unmatched to any gene: 9.

This chain links TRBV9 with TRBJ2-1; a possible D gene is TRBD1 (6 bases). V gave up 2 bases and J gave up 6 bases, with 12 bases separating them. Germline V gene lookup returns CDR1 SGDLS and CDR2 YYNGEE. CDR3 length equals 14 residues. CDR3 nucleotide sequence: TGTGCCAGCAGCGTGGGACAAAAGGGCAATGAGCAGTTCTTC. It translates to CASSVGQKGNEQFF. The full variable domain, rest sourced from reference TRBV9 and TRBJ2-1, is DSGVTQTPKHLITATGQRVTLRCSPRSGDLSVYWYQQSLDQGLQFLIQYYNGEERAKGNILERFSAQQFPDLHSELNLSSLELGDSALYFCASSVGQKGNEQFFGPGTRLTVL.

J is TRBJ2-1 and V is TRBV7-2; 8 bases agree with TRBD2. The germline CDR1 and CDR2 sequences are SGHTA and FQGNSA. V lost 1 base to trimming and J lost 7 bases; unmatched junction nucleotides: 6. The CDR3 totals 15 residues. The DNA of the CDR3 is TGTGCCAGCAGCTTAGGGGTAGTAGCGGGAAATGAGCAGTTCTTC. This translates into CASSLGVVAGNEQFF. The full variable domain, with the rest looked up from reference TRBV7-2 and TRBJ2-1, is GAGVSQSPSNKVTEKGKDVELRCDPISGHTALYWYRQSLGQGLEFLIYFQGNSAPDKSGLPSDRFSAERTGGSVSTLTIQRTQQEDSAVYLCASSLGVVAGNEQFFGPGTRLTVL.

The gene calls are TRBV13 and TRBJ2-3; 15 bases map to TRBD2. CDR3 length: 15 residues. Germline V gene data show CDR1 as PRHDT and CDR2 as FYEKMQ (reference sequence). V shed 6 bases and J 14 bases; nucleotides not matched to a gene: 12. The CDR3 DNA is TGTGCCAGCAGTCAGACACGGACTAGCGGGAGGGCCGGGTATTTT. Residues: CASSQTRTSGRAGYF.